A selection of T cell receptor beta chains follows, all from one sample in a study of CD8 T cells in ankylosing spondylitis. TCRdb re-called the 5' RACE reads with MiXCR, one entry per CDR3 protein. This table holds more than 150,000 distinct CDR3 sequences, 10% to 15% found once. The sample consisted of blood, either unsorted or a sorted T cell fraction (not recorded which). These receptors came from a male donor with ankylosing spondylitis or in good health (not recorded which). Each CDR3 is given with its conserved first and last residue. Fields, in order: J gene, clone size, V gene, D gene, CDR3 DNA, CDR3 protein. D genes are given only for firm matches. A clone size is listed for some rows: how often the clone was seen (once, few, many), or a class if it is expanded.

j_call: TRBJ1-2
clone_size: few
v_call: TRBV19
d_call: .
cdr3_nt: TGTGCCAGTAGTATAGGGACCGCAGCTAACTATGGCTACACCTTC
cdr3_aa: CASSIGTAANYGYTF

j_call: TRBJ1-1
clone_size: .
v_call: TRBV15
d_call: .
cdr3_nt: TGTGCCACCAGCGTAGGAGTAAGGAACACTGAAGCTTTCTTT
cdr3_aa: CATSVGVRNTEAFF

j_call: TRBJ2-7
clone_size: .
v_call: TRBV29-1
d_call: .
cdr3_nt: TGCAGCGTTTGCCAGACTGGCTACGAGCAGTACTTC
cdr3_aa: CSVCQTGYEQYF

j_call: TRBJ2-1
clone_size: few
v_call: TRBV7-2
d_call: .
cdr3_nt: TGTGCCAGCAGCTCGGAGGAGCCCCTTTACAATGAGCAGTTCTTC
cdr3_aa: CASSSEEPLYNEQFF

j_call: TRBJ2-3
clone_size: few
v_call: TRBV7-1
d_call: TRBD1
cdr3_nt: TGTGCCAGCAGCTCCAAGGGCGGGGCAACCGAACAGGGGGCGCCGGCCGCAGATACGCAGTATTTT
cdr3_aa: CASSSKGGATEQGAPAADTQYF

j_call: TRBJ2-4
clone_size: few
v_call: TRBV27
d_call: .
cdr3_nt: TGTGCCAGCAGTCCGGAGGGGGGACTAGCCAAAAACATTCAGTACTTC
cdr3_aa: CASSPEGGLAKNIQYF

j_call: TRBJ2-5
clone_size: few
v_call: TRBV14
d_call: .
cdr3_nt: TGTGCCAGCAATCCACAATGGACCCTGTACCAAGAGACCCAGTACTTC
cdr3_aa: CASNPQWTLYQETQYF

j_call: TRBJ2-7
clone_size: few
v_call: TRBV7-9
d_call: .
cdr3_nt: TGTGCCAGCAGCCCAACCATCTACGAGCAGTACTTC
cdr3_aa: CASSPTIYEQYF

j_call: TRBJ2-3
clone_size: .
v_call: TRBV6-2/TRBV6-3
d_call: .
cdr3_nt: TGTGCCAGCAGTTACTCGGACAAGGGGGTTACAGATACGCAGTATTTT
cdr3_aa: CASSYSDKGVTDTQYF

j_call: TRBJ2-7
clone_size: .
v_call: TRBV4-1
d_call: .
cdr3_nt: TGCGCCAGCAGCCAAGATCATGGACTCCCCTCTCCCTACGAGCAGTACTTC
cdr3_aa: CASSQDHGLPSPYEQYF

j_call: TRBJ2-1
clone_size: .
v_call: TRBV7-7
d_call: TRBD2
cdr3_nt: TGTGCCAGCAGCCCAATAGCGGGGAGCCAACTTTACAATGAGCAGTTCTTC
cdr3_aa: CASSPIAGSQLYNEQFF

j_call: TRBJ2-7
clone_size: .
v_call: TRBV6-1
d_call: TRBD1
cdr3_nt: TGTGCCAGCATCGGGACAGTGACCTACGAGCAGTACTTC
cdr3_aa: CASIGTVTYEQYF

j_call: TRBJ2-7
clone_size: .
v_call: TRBV11-2
d_call: .
cdr3_nt: TGTGCCAGCAGCTTAGGGCGGCAGCTCTCCTACGAGCAGTACTTC
cdr3_aa: CASSLGRQLSYEQYF

j_call: TRBJ2-7
clone_size: .
v_call: TRBV10-1
d_call: .
cdr3_nt: TGCGCCAGCAGTGGGTCCCCTCCGGACGAGCAGTACTTC
cdr3_aa: CASSGSPPDEQYF

j_call: TRBJ1-2
clone_size: many
v_call: TRBV6-9
d_call: .
cdr3_nt: TGTGCCAGCAGTTCCCTCCGGGGGCTCACCTTC
cdr3_aa: CASSSLRGLTF

j_call: TRBJ2-6
clone_size: few
v_call: TRBV6-1
d_call: .
cdr3_nt: TGTGCCAGCAGCACCGAGGGACACGAGAGTGGGGCCAACGTCCTGACTTTC
cdr3_aa: CASSTEGHESGANVLTF

j_call: TRBJ2-5
clone_size: many
v_call: TRBV7-9
d_call: TRBD2
cdr3_nt: TGTGCCAGCAGCTGGGGACTAGCGGGAGGCCGGGAGACCCAGTACTTC
cdr3_aa: CASSWGLAGGRETQYF

j_call: TRBJ1-2
clone_size: .
v_call: TRBV29-1
d_call: .
cdr3_nt: TGCAGCGTTGAAGATCAGAGGGACGGCTACACCTTC
cdr3_aa: CSVEDQRDGYTF

j_call: TRBJ2-7
clone_size: .
v_call: TRBV4-1
d_call: TRBD1
cdr3_nt: TGCGCCAGCAGCCAAGAAGGGGGCAGGGGGCCGGACGAGCAGTACTTC
cdr3_aa: CASSQEGGRGPDEQYF

j_call: TRBJ2-5
clone_size: .
v_call: TRBV12-3/TRBV12-4
d_call: TRBD2
cdr3_nt: TGTGCCAGCACCTCCCTGGGGGGGTCGGAGACCCAGTACTTC
cdr3_aa: CASTSLGGSETQYF

j_call: TRBJ1-5
clone_size: few
v_call: TRBV6-5
d_call: .
cdr3_nt: TGTGCCAGCAGTTACCGACAGGGCAATCAGCCCCAGCATTTT
cdr3_aa: CASSYRQGNQPQHF

j_call: TRBJ2-7
clone_size: few
v_call: TRBV27
d_call: .
cdr3_nt: TGTGCCAGCAGTTTCGGGACTTCCCACTACGAGCAGTACTTC
cdr3_aa: CASSFGTSHYEQYF

j_call: TRBJ2-3
clone_size: .
v_call: TRBV24-1
d_call: .
cdr3_nt: TGTGCCACCAGTCCGGGGGGACACCTCGACCCCCTGGATACGCAGTATTTT
cdr3_aa: CATSPGGHLDPLDTQYF

j_call: TRBJ2-1
clone_size: few
v_call: TRBV5-1
d_call: TRBD2
cdr3_nt: TGCGCCAGCAGCTTGGTCCCTATTCTTAGCGGGAGAAGCTCCGATGAGCAGTTCTTC
cdr3_aa: CASSLVPILSGRSSDEQFF

j_call: TRBJ2-1
clone_size: many
v_call: TRBV2
d_call: TRBD2
cdr3_nt: TGTGCCAGCACGGCTAGCGGGCAAGGTGAGCAGTTCTTC
cdr3_aa: CASTASGQGEQFF

j_call: TRBJ2-7
clone_size: few
v_call: TRBV3-1
d_call: .
cdr3_nt: TGTGCCAGCAGCCAAGTCCGGGGAATATACGAGCAGTACTTC
cdr3_aa: CASSQVRGIYEQYF

j_call: TRBJ2-5
clone_size: few
v_call: TRBV29-1
d_call: .
cdr3_nt: TGCAGCGTCCCCCCCCCGGGGAGAGAGACCCAGTACTTC
cdr3_aa: CSVPPPGRETQYF

j_call: TRBJ2-1
clone_size: .
v_call: TRBV5-1
d_call: TRBD2
cdr3_nt: TGCGCCAGCCTGCCGGGACAGGGGGTGCTTACGGGACTAGCGGGAGAGGCGCATGAGCAGTTCTTC
cdr3_aa: CASLPGQGVLTGLAGEAHEQFF

j_call: TRBJ2-7
clone_size: .
v_call: TRBV12-3/TRBV12-4
d_call: .
cdr3_nt: TGTGCCAGCAGTATTGCGCGCTACGAGCAGTACTTC
cdr3_aa: CASSIARYEQYF

j_call: TRBJ2-3
clone_size: .
v_call: TRBV27
d_call: TRBD2
cdr3_nt: TGTGCCATCCTAGCGGGGGGCGATACGCAGTATTTT
cdr3_aa: CAILAGGDTQYF

j_call: TRBJ1-1
clone_size: .
v_call: TRBV6-4
d_call: TRBD1
cdr3_nt: TGTGCCAGCAGCCCGGGGACAGGGGGCGCGGGAGCTTTCTTT
cdr3_aa: CASSPGTGGAGAFF

j_call: TRBJ2-5
clone_size: .
v_call: TRBV7-9
d_call: .
cdr3_nt: TGTGCCAGCAGCTTTAGCCTGGAAGAGACCCAGTACTTC
cdr3_aa: CASSFSLEETQYF

j_call: TRBJ2-1
clone_size: few
v_call: TRBV20-1
d_call: .
cdr3_nt: TGCAGTGCCGCCAGGGGCGGTGACCATGAGCAGTTCTTC
cdr3_aa: CSAARGGDHEQFF

j_call: TRBJ2-1
clone_size: many
v_call: TRBV29-1
d_call: .
cdr3_nt: TGCAGCCCCGCGGCTGATGAGCAGTTCTTC
cdr3_aa: CSPAADEQFF

j_call: TRBJ2-5
clone_size: few
v_call: TRBV7-8
d_call: TRBD1
cdr3_nt: TGTGCCAGCAGCTTAACAGGGGTGGAAGAGACCCAGTACTTC
cdr3_aa: CASSLTGVEETQYF

j_call: TRBJ2-1
clone_size: .
v_call: TRBV6-5
d_call: TRBD2
cdr3_nt: TGTGCCAGCAGTTACTCCCTAGCGGGATCCTACAATGAGCAGTTCTTC
cdr3_aa: CASSYSLAGSYNEQFF

j_call: TRBJ2-6
clone_size: many
v_call: TRBV6-5
d_call: .
cdr3_nt: TGTGCCAGCAGTTACACAGGCGTCTCTGGGGCCAACGTCCTGACTTTC
cdr3_aa: CASSYTGVSGANVLTF

j_call: TRBJ2-7
clone_size: many
v_call: TRBV29-1
d_call: TRBD2
cdr3_nt: TGCAGCGTTGAAGATCGCGGGAGAGCCCATTACGAGCAGTACTTC
cdr3_aa: CSVEDRGRAHYEQYF

j_call: TRBJ2-7
clone_size: .
v_call: TRBV29-1
d_call: .
cdr3_nt: TGCAGCGTTGCGTTAGCAGCTGCCTACGAGCAGTACTTC
cdr3_aa: CSVALAAAYEQYF

j_call: TRBJ2-7
clone_size: few
v_call: TRBV25-1
d_call: TRBD2
cdr3_nt: TGTGCCAGCAGTGGGGGGGGGACGGTCTACGAGCAGTACTTC
cdr3_aa: CASSGGGTVYEQYF

j_call: TRBJ2-3
clone_size: few
v_call: TRBV7-9
d_call: .
cdr3_nt: TGTGCAGGAAGCCCTAACGGAGGGAGCACAGATACGCAGTATTTT
cdr3_aa: CAGSPNGGSTDTQYF

j_call: TRBJ2-1
clone_size: .
v_call: TRBV6-1
d_call: TRBD2
cdr3_nt: TGTGCCAGCAGTGACTCGGGACTAGCGGTTATACCCCCCAATGAGCAGTTCTTC
cdr3_aa: CASSDSGLAVIPPNEQFF

j_call: TRBJ2-5
clone_size: few
v_call: TRBV3-1
d_call: .
cdr3_nt: TGTGCCAGCAGCCAATACAGGGAGGGAGAGACCCAGTACTTC
cdr3_aa: CASSQYREGETQYF

j_call: TRBJ2-1
clone_size: few
v_call: TRBV5-1
d_call: TRBD1
cdr3_nt: TGCGCCAGCAGAAGGGGACAGGGAAGCTCCTACAATGAGCAGTTCTTC
cdr3_aa: CASRRGQGSSYNEQFF

j_call: TRBJ2-1
clone_size: few
v_call: TRBV9
d_call: .
cdr3_nt: TGTGCCAGCAGCGTAGCAGGGGTAGCCTCCTACAATGAGCAGTTCTTC
cdr3_aa: CASSVAGVASYNEQFF

j_call: TRBJ2-2
clone_size: .
v_call: TRBV9
d_call: .
cdr3_nt: TGTGCCAGCAGACACGGAAGGGGGTACACCGGGGAGCTGTTTTTT
cdr3_aa: CASRHGRGYTGELFF

j_call: TRBJ2-1
clone_size: few
v_call: TRBV5-6
d_call: .
cdr3_nt: TGTGCCAGCAGCTTCGTTAACAATGAGCAGTTCTTC
cdr3_aa: CASSFVNNEQFF

j_call: TRBJ2-7
clone_size: .
v_call: TRBV12-3/TRBV12-4
d_call: .
cdr3_nt: TGTGCCAGCAGTACGTACCCCCCCGAGCAGTACTTC
cdr3_aa: CASSTYPPEQYF

j_call: TRBJ2-1
clone_size: few
v_call: TRBV10-3
d_call: TRBD2
cdr3_nt: TGTGCCATCAGTTGGACTAGCCCCCGGGGGAATGAGCAGTTCTTC
cdr3_aa: CAISWTSPRGNEQFF

j_call: TRBJ2-1
clone_size: many
v_call: TRBV12-3/TRBV12-4
d_call: .
cdr3_nt: TGTGCCAGCAGTTATCCAGGAAGCTCCTACAATGAGCAGTTCTTC
cdr3_aa: CASSYPGSSYNEQFF

j_call: TRBJ2-7
clone_size: .
v_call: TRBV20-1
d_call: .
cdr3_nt: TGCAGTGCTAGTTCTGGGGCGCTATACGAGCAGTACTTC
cdr3_aa: CSASSGALYEQYF

j_call: TRBJ2-3
clone_size: few
v_call: TRBV6-2/TRBV6-3
d_call: .
cdr3_nt: TGTGCCAGCAGTTACGTCGGGGGGCACACAGATACGCAGTATTTT
cdr3_aa: CASSYVGGHTDTQYF

j_call: TRBJ2-2
clone_size: .
v_call: TRBV6-1
d_call: .
cdr3_nt: TGTGCCAGCGAAAGACAGGCAGAAACCGGGGAGCTGTTTTTT
cdr3_aa: CASERQAETGELFF

j_call: TRBJ1-2
clone_size: .
v_call: TRBV4-1
d_call: .
cdr3_nt: TGCGCCAGCAGCCAAGCCCGGACGGAGGTCCTAGGCTACACCTTC
cdr3_aa: CASSQARTEVLGYTF

j_call: TRBJ2-1
clone_size: few
v_call: TRBV11-2
d_call: TRBD2
cdr3_nt: TGTGCCAGCAGCTTTAGGGGACTAGCGGGGGGACTTTCACGAAATGAGCAGTTCTTC
cdr3_aa: CASSFRGLAGGLSRNEQFF

j_call: TRBJ1-1
clone_size: many
v_call: TRBV28
d_call: .
cdr3_nt: TGTGCCAGCAGGGAAAGGGGGGAGAACACTGAAGCTTTCTTT
cdr3_aa: CASRERGENTEAFF

j_call: TRBJ2-7
clone_size: .
v_call: TRBV6-6
d_call: .
cdr3_nt: TGTGCCAGCAGTTACCGGGATTCCTACGAGCAGTACTTC
cdr3_aa: CASSYRDSYEQYF

j_call: TRBJ2-7
clone_size: many
v_call: TRBV12-3/TRBV12-4
d_call: TRBD2
cdr3_nt: TGTGCCAGCAGTATGACTAGCGGGATGTACGAGCAGTACTTC
cdr3_aa: CASSMTSGMYEQYF